Described below is a single TCR beta chain sequence and its context. This record belongs to a study of blood T cell repertoires in COVID-19. The CDR3 covers 12 residues. Per germline, CDR1 SQVTM and CDR2 ANQGSEA. Authors' methods: Cell counts per sample came from amplifying reference gene primers. The assay was immunoSEQ multiplex PCR, and TCRdb's table has in-frame clones only and misses some. The V and J calls and clone size come from that table; D and trimming were worked out from the DNA. The profile shows more than 45,000 clones, 87% of them singletons. The sequencing sample was made of peripheral blood. The TCR sequence derives from a human donor with active COVID-19. The donor label of this sample is uncertain. V and J are TRBV29-1 and TRBJ2-1; TRBD1 aligns across 9 bases. The CDR3 region has the DNA TGCAGTGGGTCTGGACAGGGGAAAGGCGAGTTCTTC. Protein: CSGSGQGKGEFF.